This T cell receptor (beta chain) was identified during a study of T cells in Graves' hyperthyroidism and ophthalmopathy. Study observations and caveats: The model made its ophthalmopathy prediction, and onset followed a median around 6.9 months later. Clonotypes that were expanded in thyroid above 0.001 mostly appeared in blood too.

From RNA transcripts, TCR beta CDR3 regions were amplified. HTBI primers were the set used in a first-round RT-PCR of the TCR CDR3. TCRdb ran MiXCR on the multiplex PCR reads and lists one entry per CDR3 protein. The data hold about 510,000 distinct CDR3 sequences, with around 43% observed a single time. A remark on this clonotype: The antigen remains undetermined.

Per the germline V gene, CDR1 is SGDLS and CDR2 is YYNGEE. The CDR3 has 14 residues. Deletions cut 7 bases from V and 1 base from J, with 11 bases between. Uncontrolled infections, other autoimmune diseases, pregnancy or lactation led to exclusion of patients. The source of this sequence is an adult woman with Graves' disease, either hyperthyroidism or ophthalmopathy (not recorded which). The gene calls are TRBV9 and TRBJ2-2; possible D gene TRBD1, 5 bases. Material for sequencing was peripheral blood or thyroid tissue (not recorded which). The CDR3 DNA sequence: TGTGCCAGCGGTGACAGACGGAACACCGGGGAGCTGTTTTTT. Amino acids: CASGDRRNTGELFF.